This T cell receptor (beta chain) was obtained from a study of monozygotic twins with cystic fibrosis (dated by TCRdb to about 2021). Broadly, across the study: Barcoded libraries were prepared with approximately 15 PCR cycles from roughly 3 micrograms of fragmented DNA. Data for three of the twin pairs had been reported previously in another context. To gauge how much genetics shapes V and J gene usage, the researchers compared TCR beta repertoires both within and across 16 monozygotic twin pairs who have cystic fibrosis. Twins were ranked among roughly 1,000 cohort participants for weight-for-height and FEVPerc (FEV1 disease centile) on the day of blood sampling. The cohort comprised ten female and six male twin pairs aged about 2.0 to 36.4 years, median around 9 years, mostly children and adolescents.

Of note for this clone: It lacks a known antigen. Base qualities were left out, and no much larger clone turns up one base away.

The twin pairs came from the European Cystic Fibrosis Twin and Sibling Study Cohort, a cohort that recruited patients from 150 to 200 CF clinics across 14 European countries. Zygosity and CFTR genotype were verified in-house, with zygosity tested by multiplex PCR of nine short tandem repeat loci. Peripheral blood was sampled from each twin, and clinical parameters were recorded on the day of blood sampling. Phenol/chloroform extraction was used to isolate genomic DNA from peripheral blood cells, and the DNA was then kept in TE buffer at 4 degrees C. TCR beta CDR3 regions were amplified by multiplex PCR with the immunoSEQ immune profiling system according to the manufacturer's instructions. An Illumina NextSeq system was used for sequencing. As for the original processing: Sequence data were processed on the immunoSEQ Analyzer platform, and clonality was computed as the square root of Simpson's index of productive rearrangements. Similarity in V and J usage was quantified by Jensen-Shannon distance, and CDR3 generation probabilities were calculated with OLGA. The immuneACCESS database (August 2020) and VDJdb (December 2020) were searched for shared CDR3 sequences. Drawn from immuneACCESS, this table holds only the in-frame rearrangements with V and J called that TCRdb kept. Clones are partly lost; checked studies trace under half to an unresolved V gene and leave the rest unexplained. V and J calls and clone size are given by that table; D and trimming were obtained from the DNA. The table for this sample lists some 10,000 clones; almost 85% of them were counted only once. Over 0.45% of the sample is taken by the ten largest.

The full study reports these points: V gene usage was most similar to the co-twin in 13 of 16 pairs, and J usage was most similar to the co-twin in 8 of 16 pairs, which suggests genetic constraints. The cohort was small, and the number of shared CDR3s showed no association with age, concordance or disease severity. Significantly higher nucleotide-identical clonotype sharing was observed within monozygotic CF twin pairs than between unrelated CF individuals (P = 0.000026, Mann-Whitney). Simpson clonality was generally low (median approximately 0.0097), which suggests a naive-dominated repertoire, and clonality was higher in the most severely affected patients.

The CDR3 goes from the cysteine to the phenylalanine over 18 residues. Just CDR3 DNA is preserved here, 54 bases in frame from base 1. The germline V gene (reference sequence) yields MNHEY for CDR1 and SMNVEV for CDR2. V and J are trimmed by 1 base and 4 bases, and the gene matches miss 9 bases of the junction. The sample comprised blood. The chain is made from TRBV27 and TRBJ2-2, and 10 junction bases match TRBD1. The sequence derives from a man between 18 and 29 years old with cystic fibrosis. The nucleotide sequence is TGTGCCAGCAGTTTATGGGTCGGTGGGACAGGGGTCACCGGGGAGCTGTTTTTT. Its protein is CASSLWVGGTGVTGELFF.